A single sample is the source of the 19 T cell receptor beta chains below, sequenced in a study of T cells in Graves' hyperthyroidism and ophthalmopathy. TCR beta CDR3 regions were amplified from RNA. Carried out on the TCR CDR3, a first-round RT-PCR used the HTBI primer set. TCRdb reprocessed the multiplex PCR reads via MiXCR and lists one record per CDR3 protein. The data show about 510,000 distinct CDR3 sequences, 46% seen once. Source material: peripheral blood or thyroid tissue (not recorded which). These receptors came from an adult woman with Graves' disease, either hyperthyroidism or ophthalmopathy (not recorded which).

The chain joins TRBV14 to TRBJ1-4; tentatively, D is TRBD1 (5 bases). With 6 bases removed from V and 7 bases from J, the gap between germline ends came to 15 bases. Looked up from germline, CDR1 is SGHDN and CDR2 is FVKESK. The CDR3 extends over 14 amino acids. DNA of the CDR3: TGTGCCAGCAGTCCCCGGGACGGCCTTGAAAAACTGTTTTTT. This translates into CASSPRDGLEKLFF.

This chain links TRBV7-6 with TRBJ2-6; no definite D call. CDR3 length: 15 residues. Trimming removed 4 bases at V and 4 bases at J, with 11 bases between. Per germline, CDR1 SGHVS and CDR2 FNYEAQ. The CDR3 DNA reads TGTGCCAGCAGCTCCGAGCCACAGGGGGCCAACGTCCTGACTTTC. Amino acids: CASSSEPQGANVLTF.

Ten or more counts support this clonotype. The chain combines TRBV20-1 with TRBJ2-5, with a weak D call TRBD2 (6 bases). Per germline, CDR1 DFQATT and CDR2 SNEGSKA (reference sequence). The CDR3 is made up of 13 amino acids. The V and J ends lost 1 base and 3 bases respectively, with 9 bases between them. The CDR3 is CSARGDLKETQYF. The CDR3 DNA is TGCAGTGCTAGAGGGGACTTGAAAGAGACCCAGTACTTC.

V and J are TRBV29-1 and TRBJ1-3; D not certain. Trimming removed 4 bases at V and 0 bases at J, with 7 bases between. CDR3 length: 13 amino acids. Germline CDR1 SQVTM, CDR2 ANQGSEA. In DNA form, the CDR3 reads TGCAGCGTTGGCCGGAGCTCTGGAAACACCATATATTTT. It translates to CSVGRSSGNTIYF.

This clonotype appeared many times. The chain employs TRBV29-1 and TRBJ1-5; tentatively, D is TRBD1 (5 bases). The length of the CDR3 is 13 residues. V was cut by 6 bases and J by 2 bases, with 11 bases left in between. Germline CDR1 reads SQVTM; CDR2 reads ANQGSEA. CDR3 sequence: CSVAGHGNQPQHF. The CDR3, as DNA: TGCAGCGTAGCAGGGCATGGCAATCAGCCCCAGCATTTT.

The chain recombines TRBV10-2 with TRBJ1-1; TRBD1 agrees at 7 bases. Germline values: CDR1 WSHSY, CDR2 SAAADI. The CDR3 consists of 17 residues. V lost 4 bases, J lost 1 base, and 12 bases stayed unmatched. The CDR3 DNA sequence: TGCGCCAGCAGTGTACCGCCCCGACAGGGTTGGAACACTGAAGCTTTCTTT. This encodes CASSVPPRQGWNTEAFF.

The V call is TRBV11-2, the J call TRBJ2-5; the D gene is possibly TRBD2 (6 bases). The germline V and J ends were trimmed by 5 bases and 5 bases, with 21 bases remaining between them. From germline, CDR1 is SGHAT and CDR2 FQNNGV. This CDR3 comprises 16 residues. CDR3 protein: CASSPQLAPEPETQYF. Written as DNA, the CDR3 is TGTGCCAGCAGCCCCCAACTAGCCCCAGAGCCGGAGACCCAGTACTTC.

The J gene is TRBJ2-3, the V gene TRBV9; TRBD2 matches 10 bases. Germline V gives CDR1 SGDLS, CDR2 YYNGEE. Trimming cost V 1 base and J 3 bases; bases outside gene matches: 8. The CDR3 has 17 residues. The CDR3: CASSVLSSGSTTDTQYF. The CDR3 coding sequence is TGTGCCAGCAGCGTACTATCTAGCGGGAGTACGACAGATACGCAGTATTTT.

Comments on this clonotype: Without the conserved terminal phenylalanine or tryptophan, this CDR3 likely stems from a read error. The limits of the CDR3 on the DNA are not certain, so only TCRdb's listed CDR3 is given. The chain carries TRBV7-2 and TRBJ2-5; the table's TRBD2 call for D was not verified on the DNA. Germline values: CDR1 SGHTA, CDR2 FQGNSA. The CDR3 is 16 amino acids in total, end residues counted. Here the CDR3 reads CASGLSQGGYGYTFGS.

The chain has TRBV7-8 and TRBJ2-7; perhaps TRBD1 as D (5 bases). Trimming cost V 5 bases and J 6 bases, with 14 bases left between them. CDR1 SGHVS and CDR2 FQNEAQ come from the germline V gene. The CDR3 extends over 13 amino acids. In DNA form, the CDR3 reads TGTGCCAGCAGCCGCAGGGCATTGAGCGAGCAGTACTTC. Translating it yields CASSRRALSEQYF.

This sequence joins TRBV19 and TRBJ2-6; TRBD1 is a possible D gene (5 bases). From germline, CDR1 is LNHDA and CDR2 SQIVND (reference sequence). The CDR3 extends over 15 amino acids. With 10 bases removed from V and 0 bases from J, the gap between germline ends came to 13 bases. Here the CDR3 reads CATKQVASGANVLTF. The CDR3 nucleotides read TGTGCCACGAAACAGGTTGCCTCTGGGGCCAACGTCCTGACTTTC. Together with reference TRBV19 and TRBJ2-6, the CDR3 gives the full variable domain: DGGITQSPKYLFRKEGQNVTLSCEQNLNHDAMYWYRQDPGQGLRLIYYSQIVNDFQKGDIAEGYSVSREKKESFPLTVTSAQKNPTAFYLCATKQVASGANVLTFGAGSRLTVL.

CDR3 sequence reads: CASSSNGRGTGELFF. CDR3 DNA sequence: TGTGCCAGCAGTTCCAACGGGAGGGGAACCGGGGAGCTGTTTTTT. The J gene is TRBJ2-2, the V gene TRBV28; TRBD2 agrees at 8 bases. The length of the CDR3 is 15 residues. Germline trimming cut 4 bases from V and 5 bases from J; bases unmatched to any gene: 6. Germline values: CDR1 MDHEN, CDR2 SYDVKM.

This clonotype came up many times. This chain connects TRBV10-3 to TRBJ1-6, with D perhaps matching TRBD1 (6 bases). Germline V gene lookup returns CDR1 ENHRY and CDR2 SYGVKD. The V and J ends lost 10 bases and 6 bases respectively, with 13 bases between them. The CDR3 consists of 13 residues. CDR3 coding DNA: TGTGCCAGCAAGCAGGGGAGTAATTCACCCCTCCACTTT. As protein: CASKQGSNSPLHF.

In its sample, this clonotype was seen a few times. The DNA for the CDR3 is TGTGCCACCAGCAGGGGGAATCGGGCTCCAGGCGGTCAGCCCCAGCATTTT. Translation: CATSRGNRAPGGQPQHF. J is TRBJ1-5 and V is TRBV15; D unresolved. Germline V gene data show CDR1 as LNHNV and CDR2 as YYDKDF (reference sequence). The CDR3 runs to 17 residues. V was trimmed by 3 bases and J by 6 bases, leaving 21 bases between them.

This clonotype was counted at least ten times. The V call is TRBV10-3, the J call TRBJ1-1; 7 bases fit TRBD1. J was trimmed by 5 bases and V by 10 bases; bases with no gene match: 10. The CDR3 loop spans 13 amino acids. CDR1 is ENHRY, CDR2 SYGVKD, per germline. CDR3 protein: CATATGVGTEAFF. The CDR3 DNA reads TGTGCCACGGCTACAGGGGTCGGGACTGAAGCTTTCTTT.

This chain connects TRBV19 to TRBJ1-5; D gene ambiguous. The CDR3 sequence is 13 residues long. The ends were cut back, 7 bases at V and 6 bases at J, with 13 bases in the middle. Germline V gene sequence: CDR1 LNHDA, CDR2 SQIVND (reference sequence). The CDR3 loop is CASNKGLLQPQHF. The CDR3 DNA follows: TGTGCCAGTAATAAAGGTCTTCTTCAGCCCCAGCATTTT.

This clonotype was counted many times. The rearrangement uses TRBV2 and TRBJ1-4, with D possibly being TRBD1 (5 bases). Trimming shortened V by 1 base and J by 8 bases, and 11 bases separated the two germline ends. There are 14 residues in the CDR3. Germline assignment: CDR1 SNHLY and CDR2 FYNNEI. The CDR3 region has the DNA TGTGCCAGCAGTGAAGAAGGGGTGCTGGAAAAACTGTTTTTT. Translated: CASSEEGVLEKLFF.

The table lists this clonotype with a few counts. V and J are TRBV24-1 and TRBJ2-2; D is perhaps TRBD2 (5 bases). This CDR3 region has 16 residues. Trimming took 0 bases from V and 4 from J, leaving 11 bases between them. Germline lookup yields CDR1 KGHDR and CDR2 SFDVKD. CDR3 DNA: TGTGCCACCAGTGATTTGGGGAGTCCGACCACCGGGGAGCTGTTTTTT. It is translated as CATSDLGSPTTGELFF.

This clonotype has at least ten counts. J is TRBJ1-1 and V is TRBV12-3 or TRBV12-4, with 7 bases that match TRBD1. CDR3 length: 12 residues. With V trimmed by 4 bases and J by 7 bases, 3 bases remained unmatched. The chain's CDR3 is CASSSQGGEAFF. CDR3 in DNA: TGTGCCAGCAGTTCTCAGGGGGGTGAAGCTTTCTTT.